This T cell receptor beta chain came from a study of T cell responses to AZD1222 COVID-19 vaccine. Germline CDR1 is SQVTM and CDR2 is ANQGSEA. The CDR3 covers 14 residues. V was cut by 2 bases and J by 2 bases, with 11 bases left in between. Worth noting for this clone: Its antigen is still unknown.

Generated by immunoSEQ multiplex PCR, the TCRdb table keeps only in-frame clones and is missing some. The sample has more than 75,000 clones, about four fifths seen once. Study-wide results and limits: At baseline, just six AZD1222 recipients tested seropositive. Mapped onto spike, vaccine-associated CD4 TCRs spanned it and were dominant at 160-218 and 743-854. The reported proportion of spike-specific TCRs targeting unmutated variant regions was nearly half. Clonal diversity was possibly underestimated, and the donors were mostly white British, with more females.

The source of this sequence is an adult who received the AZD1222 COVID-19 vaccine. The sequenced sample was peripheral blood, obtained 28 days after the second AZD1222 dose. The rearrangement links TRBV29-1 to TRBJ2-3; D assignment may be TRBD1 or TRBD2 (5 bases each). This chain's CDR3 is CSVERGRLTDTQYF. The CDR3 nucleotides are TGCAGCGTTGAACGGGGCAGACTCACAGATACGCAGTATTTT.